This T cell receptor (beta chain) was recovered during a study of cytomegalovirus exposure and HLA in healthy donors. Vbeta (60) and Jbeta (13) primers were used in the PCR. TCRdb's table, derived via immunoSEQ multiplex PCR, lists solely in-frame clones and lacks some. The data hold around 170,000 clones, with 84% observed a single time. Germline V gives CDR1 SEHNR, CDR2 FQNEAQ (reference sequence). J lost 6 bases, V lost 5 bases, and 14 bases had no gene match. The CDR3 totals 16 residues. Sequenced sample: PBMCs. The V call is TRBV7-9, the J call TRBJ2-3, with 7 nucleotides matching TRBD2. The source is a boy under 10 years old in good health and CMV-seronegative. DNA for the CDR3: TGTGCCAGCAGCGGCCGCCTGGGACTACCTTCTGATACGCAGTATTTT. Translation: CASSGRLGLPSDTQYF.